This TCR beta chain was identified during a study of OX40 agonist ivuxolimab in advanced cancers. With regard to the full study: Ivuxolimab was an agonistic, fully human IgG2 monoclonal antibody directed against OX40 (CD134), a costimulatory receptor. Intravenous ivuxolimab was administered to patients every 2 weeks at six dose levels: 0.01, 0.1, 0.3, 1.5, 3 and 10 mg/kg. Of the approximately 50 dose-escalation patients, hepatocellular carcinoma was present in some 19, melanoma in roughly 15, renal cell carcinoma in 9 and head and neck cancer in 9. A male proportion of 82.7% and a mean age of approximately 62 years, ranging from roughly 23 to 79, were recorded for the dose-escalation cohort. Prior anti-PD-1, anti-PD-L1 or anti-CTLA-4 therapy was permitted, and checkpoint inhibitors had been received by 30% to 40% of dose-escalation patients. Partial responses occurred in three dose-escalation patients: two with cutaneous melanoma and one with hepatocellular carcinoma. The point of sequencing TCRbeta in the periphery was to test whether ivuxolimab changed TCR sequence diversity and drove clonal T-cell expansion. The monotherapy dose-escalation portion (N ≈ 56 patients) of the phase I ivuxolimab trial is reported in the paper.

Overall study results and their limits: On average, CD8+ T cells showed more expanded clones than CD4+ T cells after ivuxolimab. Low levels of normalized T-cell clonal expansion were also shown by some nonresponding patients. Partial responders in the 0.1-3.0 mg/kg groups had among the lowest normalized peripheral clonal expansion, especially among CD8+ T cells. At doses from 0.1 to 3.0 mg/kg, clonal expansion was seen in both CD4+ and CD8+ blood T cells between baseline and week 6. Which antigens the clonally expanded peripheral T cells were specific for was not determined.

For sequencing of the TCRbeta CDR3 region, genomic DNA was extracted from the sorted cells. The immunoSEQ Assay was used for sequencing of TCRbeta CDR3 regions. TCRdb provides this immuneACCESS table in a form limited to in-frame rearrangements. Some clones are lacking; in checked studies, under half of them reflect an unresolved V gene, and why the rest are absent is not known. The sample includes about 36,000 clones, with over 75% observed a single time. Clones ranked in the top ten supply around a fifth of the sample. In the germline V gene, CDR1 corresponds to SGHDT and CDR2 to YYEEEE. The CDR3 numbers 14 residues from cysteine through phenylalanine. The kept DNA is CDR3 alone, 42 bases in frame from the first base. The V end loses 1 base and the J end loses 2 bases, and a stretch of 10 bases separates them. Patients with a history of autoimmune disease or receiving systemic immunosuppression were excluded from the trial. Peripheral blood for TCR sequencing was collected from all dose cohorts at baseline, on cycle 4 day 1, and on cycle 7 day 1. Samples were obtained from an open-label, multicenter, first-in-human phase I dose-escalation trial of ivuxolimab. Adults with locally advanced or metastatic head and neck squamous cell, hepatocellular, melanoma or renal cell carcinoma were enrolled in the trial. CD4+ and CD8+ T cells were sorted separately from peripheral blood before TCR sequencing.

Of note for this clone: Its antigen is still unknown. The sample holds no much larger clone one base away, and base qualities are not on file.

This receptor chain uses TRBV5-6 and TRBJ2-7; a tentative D call is TRBD1 (6 bases match). The receptor comes from an adult with an advanced solid tumor such as melanoma, head and neck, liver or kidney cancer. The specimen was CD4+ or CD8+ T cells sorted from blood, collected in a trial of the OX40 agonist ivuxolimab. The CDR3 is CASSLTGFPYEQYF. The nucleotides read TGTGCCAGCAGCTTGACAGGGTTTCCCTACGAGCAGTACTTC.